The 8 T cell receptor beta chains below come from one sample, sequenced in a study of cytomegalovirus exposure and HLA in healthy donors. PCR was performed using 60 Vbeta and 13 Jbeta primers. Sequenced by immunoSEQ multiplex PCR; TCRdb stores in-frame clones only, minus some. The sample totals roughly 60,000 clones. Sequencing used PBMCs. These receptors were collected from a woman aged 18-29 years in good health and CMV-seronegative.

The CDR3 here is CASSPLDRVNTEAFF. The CDR3 DNA reads TGTGCCAGCAGCCCCCTCGACAGGGTGAACACTGAAGCTTTCTTT. The chain recombines TRBV14 with TRBJ1-1; 7 bases map to TRBD1. Germline V CDR1 and CDR2: SGHDN, FVKESK. V lost 4 bases and J lost 0; bases outside the gene matches: 5. This CDR3 is 15 amino acids long.

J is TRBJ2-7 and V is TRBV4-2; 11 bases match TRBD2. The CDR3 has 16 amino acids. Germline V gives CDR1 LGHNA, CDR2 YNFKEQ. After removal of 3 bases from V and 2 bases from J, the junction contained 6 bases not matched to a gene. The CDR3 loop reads CASSQDTSGSAYEQYF. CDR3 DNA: TGTGCCAGCAGCCAGGACACTAGCGGGAGTGCCTACGAGCAGTACTTC.

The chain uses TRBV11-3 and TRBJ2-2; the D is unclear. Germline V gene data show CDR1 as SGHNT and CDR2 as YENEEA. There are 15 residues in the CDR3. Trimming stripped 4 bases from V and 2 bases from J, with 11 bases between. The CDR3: CASSSRHINTGELFF. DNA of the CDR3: TGTGCCAGCAGCTCCCGACACATAAACACCGGGGAGCTGTTTTTT.

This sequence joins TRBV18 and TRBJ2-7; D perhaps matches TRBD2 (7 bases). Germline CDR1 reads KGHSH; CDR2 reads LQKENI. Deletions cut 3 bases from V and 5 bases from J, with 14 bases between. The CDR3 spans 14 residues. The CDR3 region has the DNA TGTGCCAGCTCACCTCGGGGGGCTCTCAACGAGCAGTACTTC. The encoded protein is CASSPRGALNEQYF. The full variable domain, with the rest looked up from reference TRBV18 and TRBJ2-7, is NAGVMQNPRHLVRRRGQEARLRCSPMKGHSHVYWYRQLPEEGLKFMVYLQKENIIDESGMPKERFSAEFPKEGPSILRIQQVVRGDSAAYFCASSPRGALNEQYFGPGTRLTVT.

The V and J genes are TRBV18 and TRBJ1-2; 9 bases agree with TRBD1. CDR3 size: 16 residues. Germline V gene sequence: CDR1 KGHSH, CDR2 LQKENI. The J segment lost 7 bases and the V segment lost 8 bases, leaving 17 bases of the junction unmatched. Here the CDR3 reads CASALGTTGQGGGYTF. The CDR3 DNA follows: TGTGCCAGCGCCCTAGGAACAACGGGACAGGGCGGTGGCTACACCTTC.

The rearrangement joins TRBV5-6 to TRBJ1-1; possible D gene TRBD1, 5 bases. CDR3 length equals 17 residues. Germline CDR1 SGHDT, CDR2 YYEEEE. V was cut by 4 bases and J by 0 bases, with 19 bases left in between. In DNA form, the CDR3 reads TGTGCCAGCAGCCCCCACGGGCAGGGTAGGGTGAACACTGAAGCTTTCTTT. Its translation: CASSPHGQGRVNTEAFF. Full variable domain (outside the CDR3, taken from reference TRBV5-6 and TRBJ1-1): DAGVTQSPTHLIKTRGQQVTLRCSPKSGHDTVSWYQQALGQGPQFIFQYYEEEERQRGNFPDRFSGHQFPNYSSELNVNALLLGDSALYLCASSPHGQGRVNTEAFFGQGTRLTVV.

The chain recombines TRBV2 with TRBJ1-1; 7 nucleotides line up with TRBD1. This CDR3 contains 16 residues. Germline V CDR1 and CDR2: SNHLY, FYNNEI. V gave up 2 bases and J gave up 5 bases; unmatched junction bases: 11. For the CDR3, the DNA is TGTGCCAGCAGTGAACCGACAGGGCGGTTTGGGACTGAAGCTTTCTTT. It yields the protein CASSEPTGRFGTEAFF. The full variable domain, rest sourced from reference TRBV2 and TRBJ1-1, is EPEVTQTPSHQVTQMGQEVILRCVPISNHLYFYWYRQILGQKVEFLVSFYNNEISEKSEIFDDQFSVERPDGSNFTLKIRSTKLEDSAMYFCASSEPTGRFGTEAFFGQGTRLTVV.

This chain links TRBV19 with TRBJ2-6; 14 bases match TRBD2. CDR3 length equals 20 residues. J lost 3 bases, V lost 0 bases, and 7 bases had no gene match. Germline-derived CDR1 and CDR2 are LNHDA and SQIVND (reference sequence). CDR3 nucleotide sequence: TGTGCCAGTAGTATAGATCCGACTAGCGGGGGGGCCCGTGGGGCCAACGTCCTGACTTTC. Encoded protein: CASSIDPTSGGARGANVLTF.